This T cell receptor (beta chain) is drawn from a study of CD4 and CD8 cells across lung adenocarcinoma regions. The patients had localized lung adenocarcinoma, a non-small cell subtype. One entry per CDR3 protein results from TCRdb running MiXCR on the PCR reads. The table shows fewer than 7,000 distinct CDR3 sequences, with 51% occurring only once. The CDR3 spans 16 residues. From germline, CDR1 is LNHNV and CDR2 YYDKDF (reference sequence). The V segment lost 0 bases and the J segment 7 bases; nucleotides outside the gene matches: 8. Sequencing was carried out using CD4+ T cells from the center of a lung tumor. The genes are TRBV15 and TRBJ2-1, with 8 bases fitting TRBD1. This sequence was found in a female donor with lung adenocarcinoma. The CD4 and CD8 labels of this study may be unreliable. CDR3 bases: TGTGCCACCAGCAGAGATGCAGGGGGCATAGAAAATGAGCAGTTCTTC. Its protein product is CATSRDAGGIENEQFF.